This T cell receptor beta chain derives from a study of vaccination and CD4 T cells after COVID-19. Overall study: Overlapping peptides covering the spike proteins of SARS-CoV-2, HCoV-NL63, HCoV-OC43 and HCoV-229E were added to stimulate cells.

As regards this clonotype: Its antigen is as yet unknown.

The treatment here: approximately nine-day PBMC culture with coronavirus spike peptide pools or control peptides (ViraFEST assay). With the Oncomine TCR Beta short-read assay, DNA from cultured CD4+ T cells was sequenced. TCRdb analysed the PCR reads with MiXCR anew, one entry per CDR3 protein. The table includes roughly 15,000 distinct CDR3 sequences, roughly 61% detected once. The CDR3 loop spans 12 amino acids. Germline assignment: CDR1 DFQATT and CDR2 SNEGSKA (reference sequence). V was trimmed by 5 bases and J by 4 bases, leaving 11 bases between them. Sequencing was done on a sample of CD4+ T cells from blood, cultured in vitro. The clonotype was recovered from a human donor who had recovered from COVID-19. The rearrangement joins TRBV20-1 to TRBJ2-5, with D unresolved. DNA for the CDR3: TGCAGTGCTGGCCTTACGGGAGAGACCCAGTACTTC. Amino acids: CSAGLTGETQYF.